Detailed here is one T cell receptor beta chain. What it recognizes is unknown. Germline CDR1 reads SGHTS; CDR2 reads YDEGEE. The CDR3 contains 15 residues. Trimming shortened V by 2 bases and J by 5 bases, and 16 bases separated the two germline ends. The data originate from a study of shared clonotypes between healthy human individuals. Study-wide findings and caveats: The naive CD4 repertoires of a few donors were compared, and approximately 5% of clonotypes were shared.

Healthy and HIV-negative, the adult donors had no recent acute infections or vaccinations. TCRdb's copy holds only in-frame clones and misses some; the assay was immunoSEQ multiplex PCR. The table has 2 million to 2.5 million clones, around 95% seen once. The chain is built from TRBV5-8 and TRBJ1-2, with D tentatively TRBD1 (6 bases). The sequence was collected from a man aged 18 to 30 in good health. What was sequenced was naive CD4+ T cells sorted from blood. Documented subset: CD45RA+ positively selected. The CDR3 DNA sequence: TGTGCCAGCAGCTTAATAAACTTCGGGACATATGGCTACACCTTC. This translates into CASSLINFGTYGYTF.